This is a list of T cell receptor beta chains from one sample in a study of T cells in Graves' hyperthyroidism and ophthalmopathy. TCRdb used MiXCR to reprocess the multiplex PCR reads, holding one entry per CDR3 protein. The data contain about 770,000 distinct CDR3 sequences, approximately 18% of them seen just once; the ten biggest clones take up over 15%. Sequencing input: blood. The receptors were sampled from a woman in her fifties or sixties with Graves' hyperthyroidism that later progressed to Graves' ophthalmopathy. Each CDR3 is given with its conserved first and last residue. A D gene is named only where the DNA matches it firmly. Only part of the rows carry a size: once, few, many, or a class if the clone is expanded.

clone_size j_call v_call d_call cdr3_aa cdr3_nt
many TRBJ2-1 TRBV20-1 TRBD2 CSATSGGPNEQFF TGCAGTGCTACCAGCGGGGGTCCCAATGAGCAGTTCTTC
many TRBJ1-5 TRBV20-1 NA CSANRADQPQHF TGCAGTGCTAACAGGGCGGATCAGCCCCAGCATTTT
few TRBJ1-2 TRBV5-8 NA CASRQDPRQYYGYTF TGTGCCAGCAGACAGGACCCCCGACAGTACTATGGCTACACCTTC
many TRBJ2-3 TRBV5-5 TRBD2 CASSTLAGVADTQYF TGTGCCAGCAGCACACTAGCGGGGGTGGCAGATACGCAGTATTTT
NA TRBJ2-3 TRBV20-1 TRBD2 CSANGGGTTDTQYF TGCAGTGCTAATGGCGGGGGGACCACAGATACGCAGTATTTT
many TRBJ1-4 TRBV12-3/TRBV12-4 TRBD1 CASRLGQGPNEKLFF TGTGCCAGCAGATTAGGACAGGGACCTAATGAAAAACTGTTTTTT
few TRBJ2-7 TRBV7-9 TRBD1 CASSLAQGKFYEQYF TGTGCCAGCAGCTTAGCACAGGGGAAGTTCTACGAGCAGTACTTC
few TRBJ1-1 TRBV27 TRBD1 CASSAWTGTSEAFF TGTGCCAGCAGCGCGTGGACAGGGACCAGTGAAGCTTTCTTT
NA TRBJ2-7 TRBV15 TRBD1 CATSSAGNSRRGRSEQYF TGTGCCACCAGTTCGGCCGGGAACTCACGCAGGGGGCGTAGCGAGCAGTACTTC
few TRBJ1-6 TRBV19 NA CASSAAGPGDSPLHF TGTGCCAGTAGCGCCGCAGGACCTGGGGATTCACCCCTCCACTTT
many TRBJ2-1 TRBV19 TRBD1 CASSNPGGQGGNEQFF TGTGCCAGTAGTAATCCTGGAGGACAGGGTGGCAATGAGCAGTTCTTC
many TRBJ1-1 TRBV6-2/TRBV6-3 TRBD1 CASSATTGRTEAFF TGTGCCAGCAGCGCAACGACAGGGCGCACTGAAGCTTTCTTT
NA TRBJ2-2 TRBV6-1 TRBD1 CASSGGQGAIGELFF TGTGCCAGCAGTGGAGGACAGGGGGCGATCGGGGAGCTGTTTTTT
many TRBJ1-1 TRBV18 NA CASSPRGQGDTEAFF TGTGCCAGCTCACCACGAGGTCAGGGCGACACTGAAGCTTTCTTT
few TRBJ1-1 TRBV7-8 NA CASSLAGQGRTEAFF TGTGCCAGCAGCTTAGCGGGTCAGGGGCGCACTGAAGCTTTCTTT
many TRBJ2-1 TRBV2 TRBD1 CASIPRQGSYNEQFF TGTGCCAGCATCCCCAGACAGGGTTCGTACAATGAGCAGTTCTTC
few TRBJ2-2 TRBV11-2 NA CASSPEGELFF TGTGCCAGCAGCCCCGAGGGGGAGCTGTTTTTT
NA TRBJ2-1 TRBV29-1 TRBD2 CSVDTGTSDFRLLYNEQFF TGCAGCGTCGACACCGGGACTAGCGATTTTAGATTGCTCTACAATGAGCAGTTCTTC
NA TRBJ1-1 TRBV6-2/TRBV6-3 NA CTSSRRAEAFF TGTACCAGCAGCCGGAGGGCTGAAGCTTTCTTT
many TRBJ1-2 TRBV5-6 NA CASSSGTALIYGYTF TGTGCCAGCAGCTCGGGGACGGCTCTGATCTATGGCTACACCTTC
NA TRBJ1-2 TRBV29-1 NA CSVEGLPKTYGYTF TGCAGCGTTGAAGGGCTACCGAAGACCTATGGCTACACCTTC
NA TRBJ2-7 TRBV28 NA CASSVLGGTHEQYF TGTGCCAGCAGTGTTTTGGGGGGTACCCACGAGCAGTACTTC
NA TRBJ2-7 TRBV10-3 NA CAISEPGLISYEQYF TGTGCCATCAGTGAGCCGGGACTTATATCCTACGAGCAGTACTTC
NA TRBJ2-1 TRBV6-9 TRBD2 CASSLPGLAHEQFF TGTGCCAGCAGTTTACCGGGACTAGCCCATGAGCAGTTCTTC
few TRBJ1-2 TRBV7-2 NA CASSFWGALFNYGYTF TGTGCCAGCAGCTTTTGGGGGGCCCTTTTTAACTATGGCTACACCTTC
NA TRBJ2-7 TRBV28 NA CASSFRATGYEQYF TGTGCCAGCAGTTTCCGGGCGACGGGCTACGAGCAGTACTTC
few TRBJ1-2 TRBV2 NA CASIGKNYGYTF TGTGCCAGCATAGGGAAGAACTATGGCTACACCTTC
NA TRBJ1-5 TRBV6-1 NA CASIRVNSNQPQHF TGTGCCAGCATACGAGTGAATAGCAATCAGCCCCAGCATTTT
few TRBJ1-5 TRBV3-1 NA CASSLSETDSNQPQHF TGTGCCAGCAGCCTCAGCGAGACAGATAGCAATCAGCCCCAGCATTTT
many TRBJ1-1 TRBV5-1 TRBD1 CASSGTGSTEAFF TGCGCCAGCAGCGGGACAGGGAGCACTGAAGCTTTCTTT
few TRBJ2-1 TRBV20-1 NA CSASGIAPSYNEQFF TGCAGTGCTAGCGGGATAGCTCCCTCCTACAATGAGCAGTTCTTC
few TRBJ1-6 TRBV4-1 NA CASTGGSYNSPLHF TGCGCCAGCACCGGGGGGTCCTATAATTCACCCCTCCACTTT
NA TRBJ1-5 TRBV20-1 NA CSAIPGNQPQHF TGCAGTGCTATACCAGGCAATCAGCCCCAGCATTTT
few TRBJ2-2 TRBV27 TRBD1 CASSLGQGQGVAGELFF TGTGCCAGCAGTTTAGGACAGGGACAGGGGGTCGCCGGGGAGCTGTTTTTT
many TRBJ2-5 TRBV27 TRBD2 CASSLMGGLAGAFRAQYF TGTGCCAGCAGTTTAATGGGCGGGCTAGCGGGGGCCTTTCGGGCCCAGTACTTC
NA TRBJ1-1 TRBV15 NA CATSREGGTREAFF TGTGCCACCAGCAGAGAAGGCGGCACCCGTGAAGCTTTCTTT
NA TRBJ1-5 TRBV20-1 NA CSARGHYSNQPQHF TGCAGTGCTAGGGGACATTATAGCAATCAGCCCCAGCATTTT
NA TRBJ2-2 TRBV6-1 TRBD2 CTSSEFILAGVTNTGELFF TGTACCAGCAGTGAATTTATTTTAGCGGGGGTTACGAACACCGGGGAGCTGTTTTTT
few TRBJ2-1 TRBV2 TRBD2 CASRSDSGGDNEQFF TGTGCCAGCAGGAGCGATAGCGGGGGGGACAATGAGCAGTTCTTC
NA TRBJ1-6 TRBV9 NA CASSAPSAGRNSPLHF TGTGCCAGCAGCGCCCCCTCGGCGGGAAGGAATTCACCCCTCCACTTT
NA TRBJ1-1 TRBV29-1 NA CSVEKGMGLSEAFF TGTAGCGTTGAGAAGGGGATGGGTCTTTCTGAAGCTTTCTTT
NA TRBJ1-4 TRBV12-3/TRBV12-4 NA CASSASGIWEKLFF TGTGCCAGCAGCGCCTCAGGGATATGGGAAAAACTGTTTTTT
many TRBJ2-2 TRBV2 NA CASSVRGGIGTGELFF TGTGCCAGCAGTGTAAGGGGAGGTATAGGGACCGGGGAGCTGTTTTTT
NA TRBJ2-1 TRBV6-5 TRBD2 CASSYSKAGGHNEQFF TGTGCCAGCAGTTACTCTAAAGCGGGGGGGCACAATGAGCAGTTCTTC
NA TRBJ2-3 TRBV5-1 TRBD2 CASSTTPGLAGGSTDTQYF TGCGCCAGCAGCACCACCCCGGGACTAGCGGGCGGAAGCACAGATACGCAGTATTTT